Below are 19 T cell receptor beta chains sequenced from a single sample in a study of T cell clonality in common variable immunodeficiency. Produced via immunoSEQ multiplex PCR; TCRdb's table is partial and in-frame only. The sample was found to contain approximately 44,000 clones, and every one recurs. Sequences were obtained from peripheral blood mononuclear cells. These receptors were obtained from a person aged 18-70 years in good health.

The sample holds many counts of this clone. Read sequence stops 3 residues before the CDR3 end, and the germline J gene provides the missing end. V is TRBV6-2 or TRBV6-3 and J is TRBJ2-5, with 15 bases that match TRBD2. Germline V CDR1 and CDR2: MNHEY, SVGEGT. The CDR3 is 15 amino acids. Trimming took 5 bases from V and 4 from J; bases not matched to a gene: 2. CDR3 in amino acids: CASSRTSGGVETQYF. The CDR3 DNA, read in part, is TGTGCCAGCAGTCGGACTAGCGGGGGGGTAGAGACC.

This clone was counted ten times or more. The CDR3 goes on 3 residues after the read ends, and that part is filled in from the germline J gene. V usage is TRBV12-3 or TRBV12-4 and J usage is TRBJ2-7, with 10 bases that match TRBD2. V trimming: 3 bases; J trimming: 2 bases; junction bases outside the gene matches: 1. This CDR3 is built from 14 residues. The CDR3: CASSLLAGAYEQYF. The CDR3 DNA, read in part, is TGTGCCAGCAGTTTGCTAGCGGGGGCCTACGAG.

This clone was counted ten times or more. The part of the CDR3 DNA that was read is TGTGCCAGCAGTTCTTCCGCAGGGGTGGACACTGAA. Translating it yields CASSSSAGVDTE. The whole CDR3 sequence reads CASSSSAGVDTEAFF. V and J are TRBV28 and TRBJ1-1; maybe TRBD1 (6 bases). The CDR3 end falls 3 residues outside the read, so it is completed with the germline J gene. Germline CDR1 is MDHEN and CDR2 is SYDVKM. The CDR3 sequence is 15 residues long. Trimming left V 4 bases short and J 3 bases short, with 15 bases between.

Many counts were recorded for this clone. The CDR3 loop reads CASSSSGRGYNEQFF. The sequenced CDR3 bases are TGTGCCAGTAGTAGTAGCGGGAGGGGTTACAATGAG. The chain links TRBV19 to TRBJ2-1; the match to TRBD2 covers 11 bases. The CDR3 is cut off 3 residues early in the read; its end comes from the germline J gene. With 4 bases clipped from V and 4 bases from J, the junction kept 3 bases outside the gene matches. Germline CDR1 reads LNHDA; CDR2 reads SQIVND (reference sequence). The CDR3 contains 15 residues. The variable domain in full, completed from reference TRBV19 and TRBJ2-1, reads DGGITQSPKYLFRKEGQNVTLSCEQNLNHDAMYWYRQDPGQGLRLIYYSQIVNDFQKGDIAEGYSVSREKKESFPLTVTSAQKNPTAFYLCASSSSGRGYNEQFFGPGTRLTVL.

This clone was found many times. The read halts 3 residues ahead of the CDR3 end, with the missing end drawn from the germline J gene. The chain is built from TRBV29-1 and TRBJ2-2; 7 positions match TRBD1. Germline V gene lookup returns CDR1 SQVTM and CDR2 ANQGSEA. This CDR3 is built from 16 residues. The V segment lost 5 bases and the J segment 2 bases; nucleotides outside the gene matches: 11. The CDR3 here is CSVTTTRDRNTGELFF. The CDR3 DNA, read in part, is TGCAGCGTTACAACAACCCGGGACAGAAACACCGGGGAG.

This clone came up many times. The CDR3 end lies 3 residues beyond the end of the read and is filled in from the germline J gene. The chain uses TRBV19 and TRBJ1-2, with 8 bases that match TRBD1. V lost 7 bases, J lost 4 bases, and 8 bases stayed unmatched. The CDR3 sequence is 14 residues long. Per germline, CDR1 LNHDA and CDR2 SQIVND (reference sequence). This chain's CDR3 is CASTGTGGRYGYTF. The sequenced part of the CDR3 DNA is TGTGCCAGTACGGGGACAGGAGGTCGCTATGGC. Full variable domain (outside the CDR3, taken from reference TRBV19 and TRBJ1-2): DGGITQSPKYLFRKEGQNVTLSCEQNLNHDAMYWYRQDPGQGLRLIYYSQIVNDFQKGDIAEGYSVSREKKESFPLTVTSAQKNPTAFYLCASTGTGGRYGYTFGSGTRLTVV.

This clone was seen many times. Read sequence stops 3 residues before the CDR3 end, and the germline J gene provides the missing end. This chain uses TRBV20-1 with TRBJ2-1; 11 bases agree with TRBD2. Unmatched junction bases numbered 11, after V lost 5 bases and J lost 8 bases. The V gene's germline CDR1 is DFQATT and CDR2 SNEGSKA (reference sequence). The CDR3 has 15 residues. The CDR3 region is CSAPGPSGRKDEQFF. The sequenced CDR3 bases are TGCAGTGCTCCGGGGCCTAGCGGGAGGAAGGATGAG.

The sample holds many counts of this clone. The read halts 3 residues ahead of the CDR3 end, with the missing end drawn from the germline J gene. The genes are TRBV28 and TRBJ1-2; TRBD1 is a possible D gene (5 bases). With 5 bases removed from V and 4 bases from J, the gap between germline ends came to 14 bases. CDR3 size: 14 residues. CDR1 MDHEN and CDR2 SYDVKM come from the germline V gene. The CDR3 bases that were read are TGTGCCAGCAGTCCCTCCGGGGGTTTCTATGGC. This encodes CASSPSGGFYG. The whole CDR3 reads CASSPSGGFYGYTF.

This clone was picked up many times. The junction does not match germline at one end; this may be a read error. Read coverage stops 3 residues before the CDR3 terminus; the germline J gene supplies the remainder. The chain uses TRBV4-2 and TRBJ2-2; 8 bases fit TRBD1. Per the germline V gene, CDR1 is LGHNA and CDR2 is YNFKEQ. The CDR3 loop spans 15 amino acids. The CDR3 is CASSQDTGGLGELFF. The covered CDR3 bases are TGCGCCAGCAGCCAAGATACAGGGGGGTTGGGGGAG.

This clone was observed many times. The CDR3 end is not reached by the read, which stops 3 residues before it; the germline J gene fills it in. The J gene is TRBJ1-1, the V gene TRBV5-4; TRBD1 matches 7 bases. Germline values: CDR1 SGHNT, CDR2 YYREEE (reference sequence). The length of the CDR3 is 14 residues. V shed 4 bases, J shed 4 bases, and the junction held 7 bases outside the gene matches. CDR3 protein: CASSTRQGLTEAFF. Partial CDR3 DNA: TGTGCCAGCAGCACCAGACAGGGACTCACTGAA.

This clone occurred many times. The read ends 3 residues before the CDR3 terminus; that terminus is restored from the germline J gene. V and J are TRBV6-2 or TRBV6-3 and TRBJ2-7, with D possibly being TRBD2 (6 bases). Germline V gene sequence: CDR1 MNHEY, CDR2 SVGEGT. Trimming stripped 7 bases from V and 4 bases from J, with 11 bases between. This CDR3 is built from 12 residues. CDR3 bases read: TGTGCCAGCAAGGGCGGGAAATACGAG. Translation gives CASKGGKYE. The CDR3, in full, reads CASKGGKYEQYF.

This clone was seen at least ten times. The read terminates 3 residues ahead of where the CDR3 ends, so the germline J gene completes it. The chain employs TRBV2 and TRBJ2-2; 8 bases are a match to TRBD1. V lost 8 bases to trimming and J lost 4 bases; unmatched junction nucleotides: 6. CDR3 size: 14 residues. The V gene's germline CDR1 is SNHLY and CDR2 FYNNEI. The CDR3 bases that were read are TGTGCCAGCGCGTTGACAGGGGCCACCGGGGAG. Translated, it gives CASALTGATGE. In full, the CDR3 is CASALTGATGELFF. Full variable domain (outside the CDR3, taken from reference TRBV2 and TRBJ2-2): EPEVTQTPSHQVTQMGQEVILRCVPISNHLYFYWYRQILGQKVEFLVSFYNNEISEKSEIFDDQFSVERPDGSNFTLKIRSTKLEDSAMYFCASALTGATGELFFGEGSRLTVL.

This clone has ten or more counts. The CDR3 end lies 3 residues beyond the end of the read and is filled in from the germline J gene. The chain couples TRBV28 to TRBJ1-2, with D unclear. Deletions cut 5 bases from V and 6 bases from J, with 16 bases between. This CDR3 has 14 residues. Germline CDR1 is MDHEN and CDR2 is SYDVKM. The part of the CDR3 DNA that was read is TGTGCCAGCAGTCTCCGACTTAGCGCAAATGGC. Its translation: CASSLRLSANG. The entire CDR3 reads CASSLRLSANGYTF.

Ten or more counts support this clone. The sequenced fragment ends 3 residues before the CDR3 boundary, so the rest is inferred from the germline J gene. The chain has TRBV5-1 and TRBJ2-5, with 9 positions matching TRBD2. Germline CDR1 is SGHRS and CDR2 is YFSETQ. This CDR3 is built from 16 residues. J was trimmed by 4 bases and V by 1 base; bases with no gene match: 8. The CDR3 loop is CASSLLTSGDGETQYF. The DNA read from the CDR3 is TGCGCCAGCAGCTTGTTGACTAGCGGAGACGGAGAGACC.

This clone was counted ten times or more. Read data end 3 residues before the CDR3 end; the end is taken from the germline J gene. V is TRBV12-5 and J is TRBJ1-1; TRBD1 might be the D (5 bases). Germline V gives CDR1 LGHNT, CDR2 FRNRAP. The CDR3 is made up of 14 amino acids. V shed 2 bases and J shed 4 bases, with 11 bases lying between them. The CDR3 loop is CASGLFSGGTEAFF. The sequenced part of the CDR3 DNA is TGTGCTAGTGGTTTGTTCTCCGGGGGCACTGAA.

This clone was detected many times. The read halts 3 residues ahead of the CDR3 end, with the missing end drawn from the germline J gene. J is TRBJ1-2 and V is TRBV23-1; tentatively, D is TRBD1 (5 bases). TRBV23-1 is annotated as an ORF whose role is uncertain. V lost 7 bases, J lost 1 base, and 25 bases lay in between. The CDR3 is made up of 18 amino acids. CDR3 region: CASTQSKGPGVLNYGYTF. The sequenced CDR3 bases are TGCGCCAGCACCCAATCTAAAGGGCCGGGGGTCCTTAACTATGGC.

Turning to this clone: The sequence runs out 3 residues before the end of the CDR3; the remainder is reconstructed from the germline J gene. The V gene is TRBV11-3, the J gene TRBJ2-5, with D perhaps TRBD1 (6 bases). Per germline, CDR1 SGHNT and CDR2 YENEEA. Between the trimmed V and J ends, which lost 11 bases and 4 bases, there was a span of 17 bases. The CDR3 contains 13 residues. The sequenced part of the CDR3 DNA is TGTGCCGGCTCCAGGGGATCCTTAGAGACC. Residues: CAGSRGSLET. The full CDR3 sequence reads CAGSRGSLETQYF.

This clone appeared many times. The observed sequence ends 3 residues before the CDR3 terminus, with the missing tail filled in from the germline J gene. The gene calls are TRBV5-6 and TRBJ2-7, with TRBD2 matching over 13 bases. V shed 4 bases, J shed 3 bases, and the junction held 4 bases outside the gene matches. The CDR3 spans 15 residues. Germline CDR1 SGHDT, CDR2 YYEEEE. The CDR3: CASSLGLAGDYEQYF. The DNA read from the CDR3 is TGTGCCAGCAGCCTAGGACTAGCGGGAGACTACGAG.

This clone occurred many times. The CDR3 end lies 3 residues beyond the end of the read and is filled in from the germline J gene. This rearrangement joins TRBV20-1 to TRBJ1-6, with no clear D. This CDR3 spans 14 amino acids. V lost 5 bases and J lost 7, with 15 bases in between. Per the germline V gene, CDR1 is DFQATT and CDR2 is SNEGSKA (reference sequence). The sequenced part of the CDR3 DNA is TGCAGTGCTGGACTCCGGGGTGGAAATTCACCC. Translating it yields CSAGLRGGNSP. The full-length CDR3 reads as CSAGLRGGNSPLHF.